The 20 T cell receptor beta chains below were found in one sample sequenced in a study of a mutant IDH1 vaccine in newly diagnosed glioma (dated by TCRdb to about 2021). The time point label, as the study defines it: baseline, week 1 (first vaccination visit). The sample's treatment or condition label, decoded: pre-vaccination baseline after standard-of-care therapy. Libraries were prepared through the immunoSEQ multiplex PCR assay. TCRdb stores this immuneACCESS table with in-frame sequences only. Part of the clones is absent; in the studies checked, under half of the shortfall reflects unresolved V genes, and no reason is known for the rest. The sample data list fewer than 50,000 clones, and 80% to 95% of these were observed just once. 15% to 20% of the sample belongs to the ten largest clones. Sequenced here: PBMCs, sampled from a glioma patient treated with radiotherapy, temozolomide or both. These receptors were taken from a man aged 18 to 29 with glioma.

The chain combines TRBV9 with TRBJ1-1; D call uncertain. V shed 2 bases and J shed 0 bases, with 5 bases lying between them. There are 13 residues in the CDR3. The germline V gene encodes CDR1 SGDLS and CDR2 YYNGEE. Here the CDR3 reads CASSVYLNTEAFF. In nucleotides, the CDR3 is TGTGCCAGCAGCGTTTATCTGAACACTGAAGCTTTCTTT.

The chain carries TRBV7-2 and TRBJ2-1; the match to TRBD1 covers 7 bases. V gave up 5 bases and J gave up 6 bases; unmatched junction bases: 4. CDR1 and CDR2 (germline): SGHTA, FQGNSA. This CDR3 has 13 amino acids. This CDR3 is CASSPDRVNEQFF. CDR3 sequence (DNA): TGTGCCAGCAGCCCAGACAGGGTCAATGAGCAGTTCTTC.

This clone was seen a single time. The V and J genes are TRBV29-1 and TRBJ1-1; D is undetermined. Germline V CDR1 and CDR2: SQVTM, ANQGSEA. Trimming took 4 bases from V and 3 from J, leaving 12 bases between them. CDR3 length equals 13 residues. CDR3 protein: CSVVRRMDTEAFF. The CDR3 nucleotides read TGCAGCGTTGTACGGCGGATGGACACTGAAGCTTTCTTT.

V gene TRBV23-1 combines with J gene TRBJ2-2; D remains unclear. TRBV23-1 is an open reading frame whose function is uncertain. The CDR3 consists of 13 residues. V gave up 2 bases and J gave up 1 base, with 2 bases separating them. The CDR3 bases are TGCGCCAGCAGTCAACGGAACACCGGGGAGCTGTTTTTT. It is translated as CASSQRNTGELFF.

J is TRBJ2-5 and V is TRBV6-5; no clear D. V lost 2 bases, J lost 4 bases, and 8 bases lay in between. Germline lookup yields CDR1 MNHEY and CDR2 SVGAGI. The CDR3 sequence is 13 residues long. CDR3 DNA sequence: TGTGCCAGCAGTTACACCCGGGCAGAGACCCAGTACTTC. Translated, it gives CASSYTRAETQYF.

The chain combines TRBV19 with TRBJ2-7, with D perhaps matching TRBD1 (5 bases). This CDR3 contains 13 residues. Germline-derived CDR1 and CDR2 are LNHDA and SQIVND (reference sequence). Trimming took off 5 bases at V and 3 bases at J, with 11 bases between the two ends. The CDR3 coding sequence is TGTGCCAGTAGTGCCACAGGATTCTACGAGCAGTACTTC. Translation gives CASSATGFYEQYF.

CDR3: CASSQEGLANYGYTF. The CDR3 DNA reads TGCGCCAGCAGCCAAGAAGGGCTCGCTAACTATGGCTACACCTTC. The chain links TRBV4-1 to TRBJ1-2; no clear D. The CDR3 totals 15 residues. Between the trimmed V and J ends, which lost 0 bases and 0 bases, there was a span of 8 bases. CDR1 MGHRA and CDR2 YSYEKL come from the germline V gene.

The chain joins TRBV5-1 to TRBJ1-1; D perhaps matches TRBD1 (6 bases). CDR3 size: 15 residues. CDR1 is SGHRS and CDR2 is YFSETQ in the germline V gene. Trimming cost V 4 bases and J 1 base, with 14 bases left between them. In nucleotides, the CDR3 is TGCGCCAGCAGCGGTGATACGACAGGGAACACTGAAGCTTTCTTT. Its translation: CASSGDTTGNTEAFF.

The gene calls are TRBV9 and TRBJ2-1; 16 bases agree with TRBD2. This CDR3 comprises 17 residues. V gave up 3 bases and J gave up 7 bases; unmatched junction bases: 7. Germline assignment: CDR1 SGDLS and CDR2 YYNGEE. CDR3 sequence (DNA): TGTGCCAGCAGCGCGGGACTAGCGGGAGGGGCGGAAAATGAGCAGTTCTTC. This sequence encodes CASSAGLAGGAENEQFF.

The chain has TRBV10-3 and TRBJ1-5; TRBD1 matches at 7 bases. Germline V gives CDR1 ENHRY, CDR2 SYGVKD. V lost 5 bases, J lost 0 bases, and 4 bases stayed unmatched. The CDR3 covers 15 residues. Written as DNA, the CDR3 is TGTGCCATCAGTCCCGGGACAGCTAGCAATCAGCCCCAGCATTTT. Its translation: CAISPGTASNQPQHF.

The rearrangement uses TRBV19 and TRBJ1-2; D is undetermined. The CDR3 is 11 amino acids. CDR1 is LNHDA, CDR2 SQIVND, per germline (reference sequence). Trimming left V 7 bases short and J 2 bases short, with 5 bases between. CDR3 sequence reads: CASTRNYGYTF. CDR3 sequence (DNA): TGTGCCAGTACCCGAAACTATGGCTACACCTTC.

The chain is built from TRBV6-1 and TRBJ2-1; 8 bases map to TRBD2. The CDR3 runs to 15 residues. CDR1 and CDR2 from the germline V gene are MNHNS and SASEGT. V dropped 2 bases and J dropped 5; count of bases not matched to a gene: 5. Written as DNA, the CDR3 is TGTGCCAGCAGTGAATACGCGGGAGGTCACAATGAGCAGTTCTTC. Translated, it gives CASSEYAGGHNEQFF.

This chain links TRBV28 with TRBJ1-4, with a tentative D call TRBD1 (6 bases). V shed 6 bases and J shed 6 bases, with 17 bases lying between them. This CDR3 comprises 15 residues. Germline CDR1 is MDHEN and CDR2 is SYDVKM. The CDR3 DNA follows: TGTGCCAGCAGCCAAGGGGGGCGTGAGGATGAAAAACTGTTTTTT. This encodes CASSQGGREDEKLFF.

The V gene is TRBV4-3, the J gene TRBJ2-2; D is undetermined. CDR1 and CDR2 (germline): LGHNA, YSLEER. The CDR3 loop spans 13 amino acids. Between the trimmed V and J ends, which lost 1 base and 7 bases, there was a span of 7 bases. The CDR3 region has the DNA TGCGCCAGCAGCCAAGGATCATACGGGGAGCTGTTTTTT. It specifies CASSQGSYGELFF.

The sample holds one count of this clone. The CDR3 DNA follows: TGTGCCAGCAGGAGGGGACAGGGGGCTTTGAACACTGAAGCTTTCTTT. This encodes CASRRGQGALNTEAFF. The chain couples TRBV27 to TRBJ1-1; 12 bases are a match to TRBD1. J lost 0 bases, V lost 6 bases, and 5 bases had no gene match. The CDR3 contains 16 residues. Germline V gene data show CDR1 as MNHEY and CDR2 as SMNVEV (reference sequence).

V gene TRBV7-9 combines with J gene TRBJ1-2; D not certain. This CDR3 spans 13 amino acids. Trimming removed 1 base from V and 8 bases from J, with 11 bases in between. Germline CDR1 SEHNR, CDR2 FQNEAQ (reference sequence). Here the CDR3 DNA reads TGTGCCAGCAGCTTAGAGGACCCCGAGGGCTACACCTTC. Its protein product is CASSLEDPEGYTF.

The chain is built from TRBV10-3 and TRBJ2-5; perhaps TRBD1 as D (5 bases). V gave up 4 bases and J gave up 1 base, with 7 bases separating them. The CDR3 sequence is 13 residues long. Germline V lookup: CDR1 ENHRY, CDR2 SYGVKD. CDR3 bases: TGTGCCATCAGTGGCAGGGCCCAAGAGACCCAGTACTTC. Amino acid sequence: CAISGRAQETQYF.

This sequence joins TRBV7-9 and TRBJ2-2; possibly TRBD1 for D (5 bases). V lost 5 bases to trimming and J lost 3 bases, with 22 bases between them. Germline-derived CDR1 and CDR2 are SEHNR and FQNEAQ (reference sequence). CDR3 size: 18 residues. The CDR3 DNA reads TGTGCCAGCAGCCCCCAACAGGTGGACCTCAAGCACACCGGGGAGCTGTTTTTT. This encodes CASSPQQVDLKHTGELFF.

CDR3 bases: TGTGCCAGCAGCTGGCAGGGCTCAGATACGCAGTATTTT. As protein: CASSWQGSDTQYF. This sequence joins TRBV13 and TRBJ2-3; TRBD1 might be the D (5 bases). Germline CDR1 is PRHDT and CDR2 is FYEKMQ (reference sequence). CDR3 length equals 13 residues. V lost 4 bases to trimming and J lost 4 bases, with 9 bases between them.

The table lists this clone with a count of one. The J gene is TRBJ1-1, the V gene TRBV18; D is ambiguous. V dropped 6 bases and J dropped 2 bases, with 10 bases sitting between them. The CDR3 runs to 13 residues. Germline V CDR1 and CDR2: KGHSH, LQKENI. The CDR3 coding sequence is TGTGCCAGCTCGCCGAAGCTAAACACTGAAGCTTTCTTT. Translated, it gives CASSPKLNTEAFF.